Detailed here is one T cell receptor beta chain. This CDR3 contains 13 residues. The germline gives CDR1 KGHDR, CDR2 SFDVKD. The germline V and J ends were trimmed by 1 base and 8 bases, with 10 bases remaining between them. The data are from a study of identical twins. One entry per CDR3 protein results from TCRdb running MiXCR on the 5' RACE reads. The profile covers under 1 million distinct CDR3 sequences, with about 12% appearing a single time and roughly 1.5% taken by the ten largest. This same sample was also part of a study on yellow fever vaccine responses in identical twins.

The rearrangement joins TRBV24-1 to TRBJ1-2; D gene uncertain. Source material: PBMCs. This TCR came from a woman between 18 and 29 years old in good health. CDR3 DNA sequence: TGTGCCACCAGTGATTTTGCGGGCCGAGGCTACACCTTC. It codes for CATSDFAGRGYTF.